Listed here are 2 T cell receptor beta chains from one sample, sequenced in a study of cytomegalovirus exposure and HLA in healthy donors. 60 Vbeta and 13 Jbeta primers were used in PCR. The data were produced by immunoSEQ multiplex PCR, yet TCRdb's version contains in-frame clones alone and is incomplete. Of fewer than 110,000 clones in the sample, 65% to 85% are singletons; the top ten hold 1.5% to 2%. The sample comprised PBMCs. Receptors originate from a woman aged 40-49 years in good health and CMV-seronegative.

The chain couples TRBV15 to TRBJ2-7, with 11 bases fitting TRBD2. The CDR3 runs 15 residues. Germline CDR1 LNHNV, CDR2 YYDKDF (reference sequence). V shed 5 bases and J 2 bases; nucleotides not matched to a gene: 5. As DNA, the CDR3 is TGTGCCACCAGCGGGGGACTAGCGGTAGCCTACGAGCAGTACTTC. Encoded protein: CATSGGLAVAYEQYF.

Note on this clone: A read error may produce the germline difference seen at one junction end. This sequence joins TRBV7-9 and TRBJ1-2; 7 nucleotides align to TRBD1. The CDR3 is 15 residues long. The germline CDR1 and CDR2 sequences are SEHNR and FQNEAQ (reference sequence). The CDR3 DNA sequence: TGTTCCAGCAGCTTAGCCATCGGGACAGCATATGGCTACACCTTC. It translates to CSSSLAIGTAYGYTF.